The source of this T cell receptor (beta chain) is a study of T cell changes during pregnancy in multiple sclerosis. The CDR3 runs to 15 residues. Germline V gene data show CDR1 as MNHNS and CDR2 as SASEGT. The V end lost 5 bases, the J end lost 0 bases, and 11 bases lay between the germline ends. Assay used: immunoSEQ multiplex PCR; TCRdb lists only in-frame clones, some missing. The table includes approximately 32,000 clones, about 92% detected once. The specimen was CD4+ T cells from peripheral blood mononuclear cells, collected in the second trimester of pregnancy. The chain joins TRBV6-1 to TRBJ1-5, with D unresolved. The clonotype comes from a female donor with multiple sclerosis, enrolled in a pregnancy study. CDR3 coding DNA: TGTGCCAGCAGTCTAACAGTTGATAGCAATCAGCCCCAGCATTTT. It codes for CASSLTVDSNQPQHF.